This T cell receptor beta chain came from a study of human T cells and chemical hapten exposure. Findings and limits, study-wide: Once DPC sensitization occurred, TCRs above 1 in 1000 frequency showed no change.

TCRdb called the RACE reads again in MiXCR, with one record for every CDR3 protein. The sample lists 65,000 to 95,000 distinct CDR3 sequences; around 9.3% were seen once. V lost 2 bases to trimming and J lost 5 bases; unmatched junction nucleotides: 6. The CDR3 covers 15 residues. The germline gives CDR1 DFQATT, CDR2 SNEGSKA (reference sequence). This clonotype was observed a few times. The antigen remains unidentified. Stated time point: healthy volunteer bleed at 6 weeks. Unfractionated whole blood yielded total RNA. The chain employs TRBV20-1 and TRBJ1-6; 7 bases match TRBD1. Sequencing was performed on whole blood. This receptor was obtained from a female donor in good health. Some clones in this sample may be carry-over from other donors' samples. DNA of the CDR3: TGCAGTGCTAGACCGACAGGGTTGCATAATTCACCCCTCCACTTT. Its translation is CSARPTGLHNSPLHF.